The entry below gives a single T cell receptor beta chain sequence along with its context. What it binds is unknown. The data stem from a study of cytomegalovirus exposure and HLA in healthy donors. Study-level points and caveats: TCR beta V segments were, for the most part, productive about 87% or about 30% of the time in an earlier analysis. An observed cluster of highly shared sequence variants was recorded as a likely sequencing artifact. Later analysis suggested most CMV-associated TCR beta chains were HLA-restricted. It was about 150 TCR beta chains that were listed as cytomegalovirus-associated.

Vbeta (60) and Jbeta (13) primers were used in the PCR. Assay used: immunoSEQ multiplex PCR; TCRdb lists only in-frame clones, some missing. This table holds approximately 130,000 clones, approximately 83% found once. This CDR3 spans 14 amino acids. CDR1 is SGHDN and CDR2 is FVKESK in the germline V gene. V gave up 4 bases and J gave up 5 bases; unmatched junction bases: 2. The receptor was derived from a girl aged 2 to 9 in good health and CMV-seronegative. The genes are TRBV14 and TRBJ1-5; 10 nucleotides align to TRBD1. Sequencing was carried out using PBMCs. The CDR3 DNA sequence: TGTGCCAGCAGCCGGACAGGGGGAGATCAGCCCCAGCATTTT. Translating it yields CASSRTGGDQPQHF.